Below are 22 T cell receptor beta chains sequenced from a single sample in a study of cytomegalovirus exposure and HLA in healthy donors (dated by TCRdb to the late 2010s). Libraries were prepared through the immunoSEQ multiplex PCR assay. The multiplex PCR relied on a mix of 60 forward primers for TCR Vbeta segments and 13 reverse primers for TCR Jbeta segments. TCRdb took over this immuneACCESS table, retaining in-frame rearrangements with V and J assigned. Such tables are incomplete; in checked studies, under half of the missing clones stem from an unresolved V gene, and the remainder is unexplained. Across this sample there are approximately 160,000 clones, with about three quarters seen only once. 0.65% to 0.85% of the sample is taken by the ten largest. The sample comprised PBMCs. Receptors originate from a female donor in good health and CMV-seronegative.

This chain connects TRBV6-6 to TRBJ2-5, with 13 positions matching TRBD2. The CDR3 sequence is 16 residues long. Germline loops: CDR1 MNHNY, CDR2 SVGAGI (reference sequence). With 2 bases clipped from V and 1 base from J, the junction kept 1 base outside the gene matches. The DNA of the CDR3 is TGTGCCAGCAGTTACGGACTAGCGGGAGCCCAAGAGACCCAGTACTTC. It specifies CASSYGLAGAQETQYF.

The chain's CDR3 is CASSLTGSTTDTQYF. The CDR3 bases are TGTGCCAGCAGCTTAACAGGGAGTACTACAGATACGCAGTATTTT. V and J are TRBV7-3 and TRBJ2-3; D is possibly TRBD2 (5 bases). Trimming left V 0 bases short and J 3 bases short, with 10 bases between. The CDR3 has 15 residues. The germline V gene has CDR1 SGHTA and CDR2 FQGTGA.

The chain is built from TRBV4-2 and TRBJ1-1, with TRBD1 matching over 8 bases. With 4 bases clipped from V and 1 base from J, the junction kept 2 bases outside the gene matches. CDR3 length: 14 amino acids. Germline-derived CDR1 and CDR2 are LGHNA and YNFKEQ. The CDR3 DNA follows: TGTGCCAGCAGCCTGGGACAGGCGAACACTGAAGCTTTCTTT. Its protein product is CASSLGQANTEAFF.

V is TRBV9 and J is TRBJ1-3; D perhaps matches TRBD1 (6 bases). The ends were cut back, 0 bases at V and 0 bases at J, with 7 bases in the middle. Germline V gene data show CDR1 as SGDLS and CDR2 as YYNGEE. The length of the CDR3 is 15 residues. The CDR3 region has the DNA TGTGCCAGCAGCGTAGGGGACACCTCTGGAAACACCATATATTTT. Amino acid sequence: CASSVGDTSGNTIYF.

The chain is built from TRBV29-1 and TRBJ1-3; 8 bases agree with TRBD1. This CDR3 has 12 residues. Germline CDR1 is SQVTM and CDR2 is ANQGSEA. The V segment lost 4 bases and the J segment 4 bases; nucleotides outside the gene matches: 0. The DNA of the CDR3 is TGCAGCGTTGGGACAGGGGGAAACACCATATATTTT. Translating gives CSVGTGGNTIYF.

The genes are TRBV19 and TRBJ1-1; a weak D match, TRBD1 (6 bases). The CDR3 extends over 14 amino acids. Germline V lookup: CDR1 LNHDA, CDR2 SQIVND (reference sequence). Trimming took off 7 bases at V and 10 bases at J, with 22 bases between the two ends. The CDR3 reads CASIRSGATFGAFF. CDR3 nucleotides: TGTGCCAGTATTAGGTCAGGGGCTACCTTTGGAGCTTTCTTT.

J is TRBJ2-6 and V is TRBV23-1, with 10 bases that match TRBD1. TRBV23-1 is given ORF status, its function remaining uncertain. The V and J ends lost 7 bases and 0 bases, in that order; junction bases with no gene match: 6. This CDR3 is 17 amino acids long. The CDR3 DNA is TGCGCCAGCACCCGCGGGACAGGGGACTCTGGGGCCAACGTCCTGACTTTC. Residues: CASTRGTGDSGANVLTF.

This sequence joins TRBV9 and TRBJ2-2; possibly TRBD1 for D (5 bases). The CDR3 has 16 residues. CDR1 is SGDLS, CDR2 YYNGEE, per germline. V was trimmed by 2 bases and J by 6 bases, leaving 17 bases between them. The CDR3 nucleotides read TGTGCCAGCAGCGTGGGCGTTCAGGGTCTCGCCGGGGAGCTGTTTTTT. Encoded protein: CASSVGVQGLAGELFF. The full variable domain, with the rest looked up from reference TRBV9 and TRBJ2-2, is DSGVTQTPKHLITATGQRVTLRCSPRSGDLSVYWYQQSLDQGLQFLIQYYNGEERAKGNILERFSAQQFPDLHSELNLSSLELGDSALYFCASSVGVQGLAGELFFGEGSRLTVL.

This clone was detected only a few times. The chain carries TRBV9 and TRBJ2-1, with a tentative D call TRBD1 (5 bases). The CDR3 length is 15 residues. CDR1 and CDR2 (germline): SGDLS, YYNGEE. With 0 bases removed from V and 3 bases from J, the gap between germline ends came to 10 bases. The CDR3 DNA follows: TGTGCCAGCAGCGTAGTCGGGCAGGGCTACAATGAGCAGTTCTTC. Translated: CASSVVGQGYNEQFF.

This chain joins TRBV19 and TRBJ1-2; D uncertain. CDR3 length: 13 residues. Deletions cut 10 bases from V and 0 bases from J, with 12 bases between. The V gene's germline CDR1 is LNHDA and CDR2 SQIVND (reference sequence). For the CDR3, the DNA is TGTGCCATTACAGATGTTCCTAACTATGGCTACACCTTC. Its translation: CAITDVPNYGYTF.

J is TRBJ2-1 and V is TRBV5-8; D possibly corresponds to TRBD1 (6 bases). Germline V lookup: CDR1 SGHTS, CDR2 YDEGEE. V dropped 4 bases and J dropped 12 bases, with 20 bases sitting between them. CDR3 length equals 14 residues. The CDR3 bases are TGTGCCAGCAGCCGCCTGCTCGGGAAGGGGGTGCAGTTCTTC. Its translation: CASSRLLGKGVQFF.

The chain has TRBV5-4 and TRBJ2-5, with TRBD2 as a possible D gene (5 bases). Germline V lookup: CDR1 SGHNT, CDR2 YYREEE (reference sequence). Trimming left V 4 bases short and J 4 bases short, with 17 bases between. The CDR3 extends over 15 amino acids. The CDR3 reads CASSPRDKNAETQYF. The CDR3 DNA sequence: TGTGCCAGCAGCCCCCGGGATAAAAACGCAGAGACCCAGTACTTC.

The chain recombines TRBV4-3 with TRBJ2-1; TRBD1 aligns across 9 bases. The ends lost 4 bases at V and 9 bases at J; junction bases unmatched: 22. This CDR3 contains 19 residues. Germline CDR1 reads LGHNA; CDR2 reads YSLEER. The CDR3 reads CASSRQAFGGQGIGGEQFF. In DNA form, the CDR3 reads TGCGCCAGCAGCCGCCAGGCGTTCGGGGGACAGGGAATTGGGGGTGAGCAGTTCTTC.

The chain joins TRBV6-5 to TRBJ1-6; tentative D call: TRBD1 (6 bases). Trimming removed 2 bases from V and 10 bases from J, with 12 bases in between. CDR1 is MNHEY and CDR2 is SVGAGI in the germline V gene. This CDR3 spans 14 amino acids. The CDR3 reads CASSYGQGWSPLHF. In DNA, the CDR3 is TGTGCCAGCAGTTACGGCCAGGGGTGGTCACCCCTCCACTTT.

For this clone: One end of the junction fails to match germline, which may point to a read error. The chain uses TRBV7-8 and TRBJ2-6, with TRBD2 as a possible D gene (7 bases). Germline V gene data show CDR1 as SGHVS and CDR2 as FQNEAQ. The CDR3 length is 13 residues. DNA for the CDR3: TGTGCCAGCAAGGTGGCGGGGGCCAACGGCCTGACTTTC. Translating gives CASKVAGANGLTF.

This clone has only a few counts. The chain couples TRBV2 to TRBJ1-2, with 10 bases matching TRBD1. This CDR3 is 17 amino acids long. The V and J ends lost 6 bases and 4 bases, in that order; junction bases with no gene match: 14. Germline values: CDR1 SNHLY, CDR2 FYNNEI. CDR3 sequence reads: CASRTDRGQDYGYGYTF. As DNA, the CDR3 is TGTGCCAGCAGAACCGACAGGGGGCAAGACTATGGCTATGGCTACACCTTC.

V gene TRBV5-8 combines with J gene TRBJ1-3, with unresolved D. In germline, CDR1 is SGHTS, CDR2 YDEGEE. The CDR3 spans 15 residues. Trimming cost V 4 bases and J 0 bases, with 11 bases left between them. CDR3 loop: CASSPLLGSGNTIYF. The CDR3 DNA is TGTGCCAGCAGCCCATTACTCGGCTCTGGAAACACCATATATTTT.

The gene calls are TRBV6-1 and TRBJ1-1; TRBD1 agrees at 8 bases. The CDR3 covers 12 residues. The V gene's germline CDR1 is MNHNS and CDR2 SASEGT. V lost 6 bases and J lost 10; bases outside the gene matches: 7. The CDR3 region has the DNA TGTGCCAGCAGCGAACAGGGGGTGGGAGCTTTCTTT. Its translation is CASSEQGVGAFF.

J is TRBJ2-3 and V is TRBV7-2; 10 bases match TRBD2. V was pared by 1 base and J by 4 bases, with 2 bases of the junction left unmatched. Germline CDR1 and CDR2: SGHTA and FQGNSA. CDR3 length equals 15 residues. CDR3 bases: TGTGCCAGCAGCTTAGAAGCGGGGGGGGCAGATACGCAGTATTTT. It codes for CASSLEAGGADTQYF. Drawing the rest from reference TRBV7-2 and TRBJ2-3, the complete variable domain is GAGVSQSPSNKVTEKGKDVELRCDPISGHTALYWYRQSLGQGLEFLIYFQGNSAPDKSGLPSDRFSAERTGGSVSTLTIQRTQQEDSAVYLCASSLEAGGADTQYFGPGTRLTVL.

The CDR3 DNA reads TGTGCCAGTAGTTCCGCCGGGACTAGCGGGCTTCTGGGGGCCAAAAACATTCAGTACTTC. As protein: CASSSAGTSGLLGAKNIQYF. This chain joins TRBV19 and TRBJ2-4; 12 bases fit TRBD2. Germline CDR1 reads LNHDA; CDR2 reads SQIVND (reference sequence). The CDR3 has 20 amino acids. Trimming took 5 bases from V and 1 from J; bases not matched to a gene: 15. The full variable domain, rest sourced from reference TRBV19 and TRBJ2-4, is DGGITQSPKYLFRKEGQNVTLSCEQNLNHDAMYWYRQDPGQGLRLIYYSQIVNDFQKGDIAEGYSVSREKKESFPLTVTSAQKNPTAFYLCASSSAGTSGLLGAKNIQYFGAGTRLSVL.

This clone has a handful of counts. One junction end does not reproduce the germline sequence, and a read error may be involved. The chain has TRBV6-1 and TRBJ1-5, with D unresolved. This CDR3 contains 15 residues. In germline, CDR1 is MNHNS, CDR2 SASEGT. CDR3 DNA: TGTGCCGGCAGGTCTCAGGAATTCGGCAATCAGCCCCAGCATTTT. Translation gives CAGRSQEFGNQPQHF.

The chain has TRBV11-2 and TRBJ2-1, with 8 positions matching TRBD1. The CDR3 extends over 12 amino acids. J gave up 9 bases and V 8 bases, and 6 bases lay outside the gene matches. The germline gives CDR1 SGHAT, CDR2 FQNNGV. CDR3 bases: TGTGCCAGCGGGCAGGGGGCGGGTGAGCAGTTCTTC. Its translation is CASGQGAGEQFF.